This paragraph reports one T cell receptor (beta chain). Cohort 3 recovered donors had two negative PCRs, clearance, or symptom resolution. Authors' analysis steps: Amplification with reference gene primers provided the estimates of nucleated cell counts. The data were produced by immunoSEQ multiplex PCR, yet TCRdb's version contains in-frame clones alone and is incomplete. V, J and clone size derive from that table, while D and trimming were established from the DNA sequence. Of about 320,000 clones detected, about 85% appear once; the ten largest clones hold approximately 5%. This entry comes from a study of blood T cell repertoires in COVID-19. In the study overall: PBMCs, B-cell-depleted T cells, or T cells provided the cDNA or gDNA that made up the material.

V was cut by 4 bases and J by 7 bases, with 12 bases left in between. The germline V gene encodes CDR1 SGHTS and CDR2 YDEGEE. The CDR3 is made up of 14 amino acids. Sequencing was performed on PBMCs or T cells enriched from blood (not recorded which). This chain links TRBV5-8 with TRBJ1-6; possibly TRBD1 for D (5 bases). The source is a woman aged 25 to 39 who had recovered from COVID-19. The CDR3 protein is CASSLGGGNSPLHF. DNA for the CDR3: TGTGCCAGCAGCCTCGGCGGGGGAAATTCACCCCTCCACTTT.